This T cell receptor beta chain appears in the sequencing data of a study of CD8 T cells in Susac syndrome. General study findings and limits: By the study's own acknowledgment, its TCR sequencing and HLA analysis included relatively few individuals.

Isolation of CD8+ and CD4+ T cells was performed negatively, whereas enrichment of TEMRA cells was done by FACS. Germline CDR1 LNHNV, CDR2 YYDKDF (reference sequence). Trimming pared 1 base from V and 5 bases from J, leaving 21 bases between. This CDR3 spans 17 amino acids. Points on this clonotype: As yet, its antigen is unknown.

When the RNA was reverse transcribed, random hexamers were used with an input of about 0.5 to 1 ug. With immunoSEQ multiplex PCR, TCR beta CDR3 was amplified across 54 Vbeta and 13 Jbeta. TCRdb redid the calling of the immunoSEQ multiplex PCR reads with MiXCR, one entry per CDR3 protein. Among roughly 170,000 distinct CDR3 sequences listed, roughly 92% were seen once. This sequence was found in a human donor with multiple sclerosis. Sequencing was carried out using CD4+ T cells from PBMCs. The chain has TRBV15 and TRBJ2-7; D is perhaps TRBD1 or TRBD2 (5 bases each). The CDR3 protein is CATSRVLSLAGRDEQYF. DNA for the CDR3: TGTGCCACCAGCAGAGTCCTGTCCCTTGCAGGGCGGGACGAGCAGTACTTC.